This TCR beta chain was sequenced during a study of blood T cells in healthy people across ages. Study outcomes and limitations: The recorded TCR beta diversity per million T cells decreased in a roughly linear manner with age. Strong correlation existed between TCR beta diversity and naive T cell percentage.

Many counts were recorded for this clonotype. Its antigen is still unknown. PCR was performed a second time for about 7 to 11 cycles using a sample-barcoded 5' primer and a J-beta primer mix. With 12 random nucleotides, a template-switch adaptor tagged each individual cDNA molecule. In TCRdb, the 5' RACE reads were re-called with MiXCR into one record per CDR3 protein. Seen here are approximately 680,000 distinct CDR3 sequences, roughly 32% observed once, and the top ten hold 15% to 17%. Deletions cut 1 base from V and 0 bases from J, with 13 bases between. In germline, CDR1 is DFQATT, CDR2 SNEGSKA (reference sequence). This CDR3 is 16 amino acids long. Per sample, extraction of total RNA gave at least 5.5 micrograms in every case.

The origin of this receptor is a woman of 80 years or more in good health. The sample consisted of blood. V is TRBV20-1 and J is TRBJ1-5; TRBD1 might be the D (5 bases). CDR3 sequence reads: CSARGEGRYSNQPQHF. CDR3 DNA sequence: TGCAGTGCTAGAGGTGAGGGGCGGTATAGCAATCAGCCCCAGCATTTT.